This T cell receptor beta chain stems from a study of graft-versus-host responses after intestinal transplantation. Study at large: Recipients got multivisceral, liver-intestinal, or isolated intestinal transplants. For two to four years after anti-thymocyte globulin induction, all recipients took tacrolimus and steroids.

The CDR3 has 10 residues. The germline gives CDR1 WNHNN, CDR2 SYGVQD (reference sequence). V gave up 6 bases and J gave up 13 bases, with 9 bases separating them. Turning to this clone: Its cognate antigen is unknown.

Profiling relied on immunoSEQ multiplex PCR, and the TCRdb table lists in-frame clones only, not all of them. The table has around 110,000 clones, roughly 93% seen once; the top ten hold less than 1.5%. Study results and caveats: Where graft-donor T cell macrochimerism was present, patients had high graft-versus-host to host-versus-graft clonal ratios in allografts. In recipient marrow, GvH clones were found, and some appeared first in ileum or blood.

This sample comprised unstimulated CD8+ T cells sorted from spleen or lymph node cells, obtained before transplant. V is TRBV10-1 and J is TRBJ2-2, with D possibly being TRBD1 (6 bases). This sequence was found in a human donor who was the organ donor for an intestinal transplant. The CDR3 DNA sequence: TGCGCCAGCAGCAGGGGAAGGCTGTTTTTT. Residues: CASSRGRLFF.